Below are 8 T cell receptor beta chains sequenced from a single sample in a study of graft-versus-host responses after intestinal transplantation. TCRdb's table, derived via immunoSEQ multiplex PCR, lists solely in-frame clones and lacks some. The sample lists over 100,000 clones, around 96% occurring once. Antigens for these TCRs are unknown. The sample was unstimulated CD8+ T cells sorted from spleen or lymph node cells, taken before intestinal transplant. These receptors were obtained from a human donor who received an intestinal transplant.

CDR3: CASRWTSGSYEQYF. DNA for the CDR3: TGTGCCAGCAGGTGGACTAGCGGGTCCTACGAGCAGTACTTC. This chain connects TRBV11-2 to TRBJ2-7; TRBD2 matches 11 bases. CDR3 length equals 14 residues. J gave up 1 base and V 6 bases, and 2 bases lay outside the gene matches. Germline V gene sequence: CDR1 SGHAT, CDR2 FQNNGV.

The chain employs TRBV7-9 and TRBJ2-1; tentative D call: TRBD1 (6 bases). Germline CDR1 reads SEHNR; CDR2 reads FQNEAQ (reference sequence). Trimming stripped 1 base from V and 10 bases from J, with 14 bases between. The CDR3 loop spans 14 amino acids. CDR3 nucleotide sequence: TGTGCCAGCAGCTTAGGGGGACATCCAAGCGAGCAGTTCTTC. Translated: CASSLGGHPSEQFF.

This clone was found a few times. The sample holds other DNA sequences that translate to the same CDR3. The chain is built from TRBV28 and TRBJ2-1; D uncertain. The germline gives CDR1 MDHEN, CDR2 SYDVKM. V lost 5 bases and J lost 5, with 1 base in between. The CDR3 extends over 10 amino acids. CDR3 residues: CASSDNEQFF. Written as DNA, the CDR3 is TGTGCCAGCAGTGACAATGAGCAGTTCTTC.

The DNA for the CDR3 is TGTGCCAGTAGTCCCCGGGACTCGTCCTACAATGAGCAGTTCTTC. It specifies CASSPRDSSYNEQFF. The chain recombines TRBV19 with TRBJ2-1, with a tentative D call TRBD2 (6 bases). Germline lookup yields CDR1 LNHDA and CDR2 SQIVND (reference sequence). This CDR3 comprises 15 residues. Trimming pared 5 bases from V and 1 base from J, leaving 12 bases between. The full variable domain, its missing parts supplied by reference TRBV19 and TRBJ2-1, is DGGITQSPKYLFRKEGQNVTLSCEQNLNHDAMYWYRQDPGQGLRLIYYSQIVNDFQKGDIAEGYSVSREKKESFPLTVTSAQKNPTAFYLCASSPRDSSYNEQFFGPGTRLTVL.

The CDR3 spells CASSSRGPHREQYF. The CDR3 DNA is TGCGCCAGCAGCTCCAGGGGGCCACACCGAGAGCAGTACTTC. V and J are TRBV5-1 and TRBJ2-7; the match to TRBD1 covers 8 bases. The CDR3 has 14 residues. V lost 3 bases to trimming and J lost 7 bases; unmatched junction nucleotides: 9. Germline values: CDR1 SGHRS, CDR2 YFSETQ.

This chain links TRBV19 with TRBJ1-1, with D unresolved. CDR3 length: 15 amino acids. Germline V gene lookup returns CDR1 LNHDA and CDR2 SQIVND (reference sequence). Trimming pared 5 bases from V and 0 bases from J, leaving 13 bases between. CDR3 sequence reads: CASSFPEGMNTEAFF. The CDR3 region has the DNA TGTGCCAGTAGTTTCCCTGAGGGAATGAACACTGAAGCTTTCTTT.

This chain links TRBV4-1 with TRBJ2-7; unclear D gene. The CDR3 runs to 15 residues. The ends were cut back, 0 bases at V and 0 bases at J, with 9 bases in the middle. CDR1 and CDR2 from the germline V gene are MGHRA and YSYEKL. CDR3 residues: CASSQDRWYSYEQYF. CDR3 coding DNA: TGCGCCAGCAGCCAAGATAGGTGGTACTCCTACGAGCAGTACTTC.

Comment on this clone: Other DNA sequences in this specimen translate into the identical CDR3. The chain has TRBV7-3 and TRBJ2-1; TRBD2 matches at 8 bases. The junction had 3 bases not matched to a gene; V was cut back by 5 bases and J by 3 bases. This CDR3 is built from 14 residues. Germline loops: CDR1 SGHTA, CDR2 FQGTGA. The CDR3 region is CASSLLAGYNEQFF. The CDR3 DNA sequence: TGTGCCAGCAGCCTCCTAGCGGGCTACAATGAGCAGTTCTTC.